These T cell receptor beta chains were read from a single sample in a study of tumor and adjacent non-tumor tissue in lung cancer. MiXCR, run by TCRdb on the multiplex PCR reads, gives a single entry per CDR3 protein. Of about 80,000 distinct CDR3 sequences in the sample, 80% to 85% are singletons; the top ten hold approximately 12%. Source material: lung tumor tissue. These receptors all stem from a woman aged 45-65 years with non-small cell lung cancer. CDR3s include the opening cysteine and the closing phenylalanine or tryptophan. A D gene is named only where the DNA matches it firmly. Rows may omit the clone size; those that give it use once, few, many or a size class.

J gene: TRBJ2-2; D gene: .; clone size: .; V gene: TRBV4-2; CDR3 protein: CASSQEWTELTGELFF; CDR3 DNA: TGTGCCAGCAGCCAAGAATGGACGGAGCTCACCGGGGAGCTGTTTTTT
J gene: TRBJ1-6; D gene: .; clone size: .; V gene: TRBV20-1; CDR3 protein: CSARGLGCYNSPLHF; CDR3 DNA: TGCAGCGCTAGAGGGCTGGGGTGCTATAATTCACCCCTCCACTTT
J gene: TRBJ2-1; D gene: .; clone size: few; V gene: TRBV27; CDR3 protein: CASSHSRGEQFF; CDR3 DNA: TGTGCCAGCAGTCATTCTCGGGGTGAGCAGTTCTTC
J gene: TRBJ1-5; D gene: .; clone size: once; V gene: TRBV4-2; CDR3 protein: CASSKGTLNQPQHF; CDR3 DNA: TGTGCCAGCAGCAAAGGGACACTAAATCAGCCCCAGCATTTT
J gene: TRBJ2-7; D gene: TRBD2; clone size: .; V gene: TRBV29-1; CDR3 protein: CSVELVLAGAEQYF; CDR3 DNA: TGCAGCGTAGAGCTCGTACTAGCGGGAGCCGAGCAGTACTTC
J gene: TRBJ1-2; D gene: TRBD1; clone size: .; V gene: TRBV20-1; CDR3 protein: CSASLLGQGGGYTF; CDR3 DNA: TGCAGTGCTAGCCTCCTCGGACAGGGTGGAGGCTACACCTTC
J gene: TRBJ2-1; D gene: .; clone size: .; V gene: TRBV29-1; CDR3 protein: CNVEDVGGLNSNEQFF; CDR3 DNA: TGCAACGTTGAAGATGTCGGGGGATTAAACTCCAATGAACAGTTCTTC
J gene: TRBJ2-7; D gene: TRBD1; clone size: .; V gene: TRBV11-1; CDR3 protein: CASSLGRDSFFCEQYF; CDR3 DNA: TGTGCCAGCAGCTTAGGTCGGGACAGCTTCTTCTGCGAGCAGTACTTC
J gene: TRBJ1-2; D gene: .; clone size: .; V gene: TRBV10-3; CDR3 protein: CAINEGGGHGYIF; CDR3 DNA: TGTGCCATCAATGAAGGCGGAGGCCATGGCTACATCTTC
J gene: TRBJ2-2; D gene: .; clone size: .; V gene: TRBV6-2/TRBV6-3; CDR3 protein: CASTLGRYTGELFF; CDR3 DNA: TGTGCTAGCACCCTGGGCAGATACACCGGGGAGCTGTTTTTT
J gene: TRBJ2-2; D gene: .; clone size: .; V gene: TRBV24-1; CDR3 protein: CVTEGGIGELFF; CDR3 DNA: TGTGTCACCGAGGGGGGTATCGGGGAGCTGTTCTTT
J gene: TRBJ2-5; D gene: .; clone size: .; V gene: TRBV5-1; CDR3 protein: CASSLDLEGLIRETQYF; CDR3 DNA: TGCGCCAGTAGCTTGGATTTGGAGGGATTAATCCGAGAGACCCAGTACTTC
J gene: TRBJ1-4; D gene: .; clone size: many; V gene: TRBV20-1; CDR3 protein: CSAREGLNEKLFF; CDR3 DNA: TGCAGTGCTAGAGAGGGCCTTAATGAAAAACTGTTTTTT
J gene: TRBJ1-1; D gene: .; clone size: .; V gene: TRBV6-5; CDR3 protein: CVSNYSLDTVTFF; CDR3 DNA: TGTGTCAGCAATTACTCCCTGGACACTGTAACTTTCTTT
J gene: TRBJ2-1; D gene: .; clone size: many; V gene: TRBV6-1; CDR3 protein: CATQGSSYNEQFF; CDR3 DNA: TGTGCCACGCAGGGGAGCTCCTACAATGAGCAGTTCTTC
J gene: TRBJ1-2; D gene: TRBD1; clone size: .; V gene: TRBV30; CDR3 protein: CAWSSSGTGMRSYTF; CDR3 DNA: TGTGCCTGGAGTTCTTCCGGGACAGGGATGAGGAGCTACACCTTC
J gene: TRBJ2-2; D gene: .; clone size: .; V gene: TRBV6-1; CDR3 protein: CASTNPGIGELFF; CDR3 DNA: TGTGCCAGCACCAATCCGGGGATCGGGGAGCTTTTTTTT
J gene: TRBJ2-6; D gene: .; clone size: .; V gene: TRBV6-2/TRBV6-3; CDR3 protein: CASSVRPGGANVLTF; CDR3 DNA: TGTGCCAGCAGTGTCCGCCCCGGTGGGGCCAACGTCCTGACTTTC
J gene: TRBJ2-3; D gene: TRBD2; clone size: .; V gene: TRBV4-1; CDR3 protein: CASCQEPSSGSTDTQFF; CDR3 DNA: TGCGCCAGCTGCCAAGAACCTTCTAGCGGAAGCACAGATACGCAGTTTTTT
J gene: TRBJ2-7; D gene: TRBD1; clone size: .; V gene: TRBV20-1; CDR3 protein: CSVRYRAGGWYEQYF; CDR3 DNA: TGCAGTGTTAGATATCGGGCAGGGGGCTGGTACGAGCAGTACTTC
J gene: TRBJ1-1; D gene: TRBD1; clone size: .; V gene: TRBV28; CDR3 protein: CASSDNRQGPYSEAFF; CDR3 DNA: TGTGCCAGCAGTGATAATCGACAGGGACCGTATTCTGAAGCTTTCTTT
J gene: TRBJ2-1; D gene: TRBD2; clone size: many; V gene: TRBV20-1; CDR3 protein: CSASGASGRIKEQFF; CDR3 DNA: TGCAGTGCTAGTGGGGCTAGCGGGAGAATTAAGGAGCAGTTCTTC
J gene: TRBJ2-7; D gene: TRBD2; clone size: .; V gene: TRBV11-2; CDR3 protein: CASRLKGLAVSDQHYF; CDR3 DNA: TGTGCCAGCAGGCTAAAAGGACTAGCGGTATCGGACCAGCACTACTTC
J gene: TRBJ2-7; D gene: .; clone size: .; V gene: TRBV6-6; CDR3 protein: CASSQRLAICEQYF; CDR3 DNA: TGTGCCAGCAGCCAAAGGCTAGCAATATGCGAGCAGTACTTC